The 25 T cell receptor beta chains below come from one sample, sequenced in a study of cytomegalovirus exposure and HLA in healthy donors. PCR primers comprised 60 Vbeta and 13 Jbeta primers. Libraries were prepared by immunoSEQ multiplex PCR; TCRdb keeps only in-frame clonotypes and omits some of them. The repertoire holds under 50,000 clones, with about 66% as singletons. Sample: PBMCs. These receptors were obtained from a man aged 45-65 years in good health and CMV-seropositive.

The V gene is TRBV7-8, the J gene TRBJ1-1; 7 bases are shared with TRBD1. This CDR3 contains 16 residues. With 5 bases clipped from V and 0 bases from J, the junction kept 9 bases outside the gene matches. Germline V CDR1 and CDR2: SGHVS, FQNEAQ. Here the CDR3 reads CASSVPRTGMNTEAFF. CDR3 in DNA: TGTGCCAGCAGCGTGCCCCGGACAGGCATGAACACTGAAGCTTTCTTT. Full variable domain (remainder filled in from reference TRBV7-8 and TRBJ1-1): GAGVSQSPRYKVAKRGQDVALRCDPISGHVSLFWYQQALGQGPEFLTYFQNEAQLDKSGLPSDRFFAERPEGSVSTLKIQRTQQEDSAVYLCASSVPRTGMNTEAFFGQGTRLTVV.

DNA for the CDR3: TGCGCCAGCAGCTCAGAGGGGGGGCCCGAGCAGTACTTC. Protein product: CASSSEGGPEQYF. The genes are TRBV5-1 and TRBJ2-7, with a possible D match to TRBD2 (7 bases). Trimming left V 3 bases short and J 6 bases short, with 13 bases between. The CDR3 sequence is 13 residues long. Germline lookup yields CDR1 SGHRS and CDR2 YFSETQ.

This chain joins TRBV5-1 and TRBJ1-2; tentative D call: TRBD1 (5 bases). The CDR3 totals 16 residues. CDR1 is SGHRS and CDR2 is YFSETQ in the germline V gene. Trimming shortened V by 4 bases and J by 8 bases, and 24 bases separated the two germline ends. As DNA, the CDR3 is TGCGCCAGCAGCCCGTCTAGAGCCCGGGACTCTGAAGGCTACACCTTC. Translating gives CASSPSRARDSEGYTF.

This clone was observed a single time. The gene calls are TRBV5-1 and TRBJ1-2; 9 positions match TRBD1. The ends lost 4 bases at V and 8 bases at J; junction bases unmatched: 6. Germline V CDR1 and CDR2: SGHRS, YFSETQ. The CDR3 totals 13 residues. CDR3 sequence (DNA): TGCGCCAGCAGCACAGGGGGCCAGGACGGCTACACCTTC. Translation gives CASSTGGQDGYTF.

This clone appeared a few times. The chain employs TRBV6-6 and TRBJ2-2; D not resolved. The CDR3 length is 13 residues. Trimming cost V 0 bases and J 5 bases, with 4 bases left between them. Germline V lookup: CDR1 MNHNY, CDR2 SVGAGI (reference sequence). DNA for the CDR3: TGTGCCAGCAGTTACTCGAGGACCGGGGAGCTGTTTTTT. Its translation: CASSYSRTGELFF.

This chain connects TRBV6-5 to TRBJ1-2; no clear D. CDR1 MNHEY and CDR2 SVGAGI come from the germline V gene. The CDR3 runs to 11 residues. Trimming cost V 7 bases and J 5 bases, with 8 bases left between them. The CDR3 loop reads CASTAGYGYTF. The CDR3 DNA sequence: TGTGCCAGCACGGCAGGTTATGGCTACACCTTC.

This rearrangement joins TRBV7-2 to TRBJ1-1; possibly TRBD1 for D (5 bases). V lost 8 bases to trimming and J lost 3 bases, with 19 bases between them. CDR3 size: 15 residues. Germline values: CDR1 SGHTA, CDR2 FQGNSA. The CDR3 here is CASAISNGAHTEAFF. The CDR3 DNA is TGTGCCAGCGCTATTAGCAATGGGGCGCACACTGAAGCTTTCTTT.

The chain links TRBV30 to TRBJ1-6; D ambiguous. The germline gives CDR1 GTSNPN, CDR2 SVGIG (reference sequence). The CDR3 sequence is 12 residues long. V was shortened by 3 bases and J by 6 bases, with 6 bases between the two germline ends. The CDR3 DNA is TGTGCCTGGAGACTGATTAATTCACCCCTCCACTTT. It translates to CAWRLINSPLHF.

The CDR3 is CASSEDTDTQYF. CDR3 nucleotide sequence: TGTGCCAGTAGTGAGGACACAGATACGCAGTATTTT. The chain employs TRBV19 and TRBJ2-3; D remains ambiguous. This CDR3 spans 12 amino acids. Germline loops: CDR1 LNHDA, CDR2 SQIVND (reference sequence). Trimming stripped 5 bases from V and 2 bases from J, with 5 bases between.

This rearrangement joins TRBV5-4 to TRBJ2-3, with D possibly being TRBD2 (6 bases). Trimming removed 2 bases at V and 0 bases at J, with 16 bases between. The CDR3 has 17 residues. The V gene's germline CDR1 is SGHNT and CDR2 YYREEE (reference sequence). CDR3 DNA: TGTGCCAGCAGCTTAACGATAGCGGAACCTAGCACAGATACGCAGTATTTT. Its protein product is CASSLTIAEPSTDTQYF.

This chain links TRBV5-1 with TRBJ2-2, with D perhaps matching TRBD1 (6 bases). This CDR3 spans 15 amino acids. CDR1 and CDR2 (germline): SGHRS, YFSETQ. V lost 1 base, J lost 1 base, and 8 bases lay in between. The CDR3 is CASSLRTVNTGELFF. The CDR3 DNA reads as TGCGCCAGCAGCTTGCGGACAGTGAACACCGGGGAGCTGTTTTTT.

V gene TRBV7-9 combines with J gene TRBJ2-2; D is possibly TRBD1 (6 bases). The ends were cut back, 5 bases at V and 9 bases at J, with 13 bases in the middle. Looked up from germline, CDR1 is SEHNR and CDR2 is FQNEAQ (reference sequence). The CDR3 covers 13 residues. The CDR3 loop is CASSQVTGRELFF. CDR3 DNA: TGTGCCAGCAGCCAAGTCACAGGGCGGGAGCTGTTTTTT.

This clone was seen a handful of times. The CDR3 spells CASSFEGGPYVRYF. CDR3 DNA sequence: TGTGCCAGCAGTTTTGAAGGGGGACCTTACGTTAGGTACTTC. The rearrangement joins TRBV28 to TRBJ2-7, with D possibly matching TRBD1 (6 bases). The length of the CDR3 is 14 residues. The V end lost 3 bases, the J end lost 12 bases, and 21 bases lay between the germline ends. CDR1 is MDHEN, CDR2 SYDVKM, per germline.

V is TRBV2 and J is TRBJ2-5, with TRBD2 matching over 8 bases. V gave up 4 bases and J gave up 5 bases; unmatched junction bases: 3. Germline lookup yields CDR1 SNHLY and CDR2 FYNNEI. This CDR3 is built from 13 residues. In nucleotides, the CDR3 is TGTGCCAGCAGTGCGGGACTAGAGGAGACCCAGTACTTC. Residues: CASSAGLEETQYF.

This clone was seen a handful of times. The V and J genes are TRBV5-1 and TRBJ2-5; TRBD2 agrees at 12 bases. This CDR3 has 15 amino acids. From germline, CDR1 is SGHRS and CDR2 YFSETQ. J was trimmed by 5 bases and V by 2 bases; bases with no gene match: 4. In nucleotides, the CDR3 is TGCGCCAGCAGCTTTACCGGGACTAGCGGGGAGACCCAGTACTTC. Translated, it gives CASSFTGTSGETQYF.

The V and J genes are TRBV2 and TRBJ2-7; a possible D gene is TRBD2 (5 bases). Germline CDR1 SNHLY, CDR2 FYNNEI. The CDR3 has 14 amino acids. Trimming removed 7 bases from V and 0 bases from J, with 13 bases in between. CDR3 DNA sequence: TGTGCCAGCAATTTCCCGGGGAGCTCCTACGAGCAGTACTTC. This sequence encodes CASNFPGSSYEQYF.

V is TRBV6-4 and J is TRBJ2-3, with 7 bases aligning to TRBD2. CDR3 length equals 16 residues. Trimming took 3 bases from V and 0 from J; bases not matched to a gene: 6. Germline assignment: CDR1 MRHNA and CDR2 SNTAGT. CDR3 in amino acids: CASSERGYTSTDTQYF. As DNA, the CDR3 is TGTGCCAGCAGTGAGCGGGGGTACACTAGCACAGATACGCAGTATTTT.

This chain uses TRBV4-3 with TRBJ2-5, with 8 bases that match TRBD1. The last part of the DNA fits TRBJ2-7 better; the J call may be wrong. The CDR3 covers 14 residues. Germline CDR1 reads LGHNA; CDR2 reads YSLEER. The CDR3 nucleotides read TGCGCCAGCAGCCAAGAGGGCAGGGGGCGCGAGCAGTACTTC. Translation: CASSQEGRGREQYF.

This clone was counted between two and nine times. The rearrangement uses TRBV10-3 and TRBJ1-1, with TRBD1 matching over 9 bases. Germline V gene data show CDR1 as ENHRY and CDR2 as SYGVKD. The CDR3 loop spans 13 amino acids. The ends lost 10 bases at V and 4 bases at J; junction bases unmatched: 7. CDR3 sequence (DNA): TGTGCCAACCGGGACAGGGAGGGCACTGAAGCTTTCTTT. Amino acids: CANRDREGTEAFF.

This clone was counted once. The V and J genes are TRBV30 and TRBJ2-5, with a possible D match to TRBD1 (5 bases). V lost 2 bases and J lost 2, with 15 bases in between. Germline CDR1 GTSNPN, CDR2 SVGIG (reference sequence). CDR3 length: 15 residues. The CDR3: CAWSRGSYKQETQYF. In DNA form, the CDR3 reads TGTGCCTGGAGTAGGGGTTCGTATAAGCAAGAGACCCAGTACTTC.

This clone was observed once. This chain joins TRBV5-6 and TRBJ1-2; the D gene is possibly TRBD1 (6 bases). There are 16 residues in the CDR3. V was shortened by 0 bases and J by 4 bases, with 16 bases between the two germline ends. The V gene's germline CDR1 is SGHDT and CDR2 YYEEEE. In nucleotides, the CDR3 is TGTGCCAGCAGCTTGGAAGGGACAAGGTCCCGCTATGGCTACACCTTC. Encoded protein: CASSLEGTRSRYGYTF.

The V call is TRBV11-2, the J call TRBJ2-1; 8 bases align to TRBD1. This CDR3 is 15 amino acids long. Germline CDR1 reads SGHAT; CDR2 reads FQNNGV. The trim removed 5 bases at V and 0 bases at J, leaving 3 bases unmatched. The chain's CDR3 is CASSPGQGSYNEQFF. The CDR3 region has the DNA TGTGCCAGCAGCCCCGGACAGGGCTCCTACAATGAGCAGTTCTTC.

The CDR3 nucleotides read TGTGCCAGCAGCTTAGCCGGGTATCTCAATCAGCCCCAGCATTTT. Its translation: CASSLAGYLNQPQHF. This chain joins TRBV11-2 and TRBJ1-5; no reliable D call. The germline V and J ends were trimmed by 1 base and 3 bases, with 10 bases remaining between them. The CDR3 is 15 residues long. Germline V gives CDR1 SGHAT, CDR2 FQNNGV. The full variable domain, with the rest looked up from reference TRBV11-2 and TRBJ1-5, is EAGVAQSPRYKIIEKRQSVAFWCNPISGHATLYWYQQILGQGPKLLIQFQNNGVVDDSQLPKDRFSAERLKGVDSTLKIQPAKLEDSAVYLCASSLAGYLNQPQHFGDGTRLSIL.

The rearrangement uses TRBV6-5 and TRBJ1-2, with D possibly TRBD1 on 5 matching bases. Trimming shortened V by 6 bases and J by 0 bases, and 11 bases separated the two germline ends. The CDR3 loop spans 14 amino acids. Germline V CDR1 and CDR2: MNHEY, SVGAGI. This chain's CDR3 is CASRIGEANYGYTF. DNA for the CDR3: TGTGCCAGCAGGATAGGGGAAGCTAACTATGGCTACACCTTC.

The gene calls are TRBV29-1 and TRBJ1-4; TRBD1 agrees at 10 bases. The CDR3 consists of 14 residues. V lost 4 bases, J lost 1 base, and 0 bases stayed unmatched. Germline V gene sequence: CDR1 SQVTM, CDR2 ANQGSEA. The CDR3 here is CSVGDRGTNEKLFF. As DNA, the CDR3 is TGCAGCGTTGGGGACAGGGGAACTAATGAAAAACTGTTTTTT.